Shown below are 15 T cell receptor beta chains from a single sample sequenced in a study of blood T cell repertoires in COVID-19. This table comes from immunoSEQ multiplex PCR, and its TCRdb copy is limited to in-frame clones, with some not included. This table has roughly 250,000 clones, approximately 79% appearing once. Sample: peripheral blood. The source of these receptors is a woman between 40 and 50 years old with active or convalescent COVID-19.

The rearrangement links TRBV4-2 to TRBJ2-5; 9 bases match TRBD1. Unmatched junction bases numbered 6, after V lost 2 bases and J lost 5 bases. Per germline, CDR1 LGHNA and CDR2 YNFKEQ. CDR3 length equals 15 residues. The CDR3 spells CASSQQIGQGETQYF. CDR3 DNA: TGTGCCAGCAGCCAACAAATAGGACAGGGGGAGACCCAGTACTTC.

Regarding this clone: Other DNA sequences in this sample translate to the same CDR3. V is TRBV11-2 and J is TRBJ1-3; 7 nucleotides agree with TRBD1. The ends lost 6 bases at V and 2 bases at J; junction bases unmatched: 4. This CDR3 has 14 residues. CDR1 and CDR2 (germline): SGHAT, FQNNGV. CDR3: CASSLDRAGNTIYF. The CDR3 nucleotides read TGTGCCAGCAGTCTTGACAGGGCTGGAAACACCATATATTTT.

The V call is TRBV28, the J call TRBJ1-3, with 7 bases aligning to TRBD1. This CDR3 contains 16 residues. Germline V gene data show CDR1 as MDHEN and CDR2 as SYDVKM. Trimming took 5 bases from V and 3 from J; bases not matched to a gene: 10. CDR3 sequence reads: CASSPVGTVYGNTIYF. DNA for the CDR3: TGTGCCAGCAGTCCCGTGGGGACAGTATATGGAAACACCATATATTTT. The full variable domain, with the rest looked up from reference TRBV28 and TRBJ1-3, is DVKVTQSSRYLVKRTGEKVFLECVQDMDHENMFWYRQDPGLGLRLIYFSYDVKMKEKGDIPEGYSVSREKKERFSLILESASTNQTSMYLCASSPVGTVYGNTIYFGEGSWLTVV.

This chain connects TRBV30 to TRBJ1-4, with 11 bases lining up with TRBD1. CDR1 and CDR2 from the germline V gene are GTSNPN and SVGIG (reference sequence). With 3 bases clipped from V and 7 bases from J, the junction kept 7 bases outside the gene matches. This CDR3 is 15 amino acids long. In DNA form, the CDR3 reads TGTGCCTGGAGAGCGGACAGGGGGCTCAGTGAAAAACTGTTTTTT. The encoded protein is CAWRADRGLSEKLFF.

In this sample, this clone turned up many times. The J gene is TRBJ2-5, the V gene TRBV28, with TRBD2 matching over 8 bases. The CDR3 has 16 residues. V shed 6 bases, J shed 4 bases, and the junction held 13 bases outside the gene matches. CDR1 and CDR2 (germline): MDHEN, SYDVKM. In nucleotides, the CDR3 is TGTGCCAGCAGACCATTAGCGGGGCGAAAGGGAGAGACCCAGTACTTC. Amino acids: CASRPLAGRKGETQYF. Complete variable domain (other parts from reference TRBV28 and TRBJ2-5): DVKVTQSSRYLVKRTGEKVFLECVQDMDHENMFWYRQDPGLGLRLIYFSYDVKMKEKGDIPEGYSVSREKKERFSLILESASTNQTSMYLCASRPLAGRKGETQYFGPGTRLLVL.

This clone was seen a single time. Other DNA sequences from this sample encode an identical CDR3 as well. The chain has TRBV9 and TRBJ1-5, with 7 bases matching TRBD1. V lost 0 bases, J lost 0 bases, and 0 bases stayed unmatched. From germline, CDR1 is SGDLS and CDR2 YYNGEE. The CDR3 has 15 amino acids. CDR3 loop: CASSVEGASNQPQHF. The CDR3 DNA is TGTGCCAGCAGCGTAGAGGGGGCTAGCAATCAGCCCCAGCATTTT.

The chain combines TRBV4-1 with TRBJ1-5; TRBD1 agrees at 7 bases. Per the germline V gene, CDR1 is MGHRA and CDR2 is YSYEKL. V shed 2 bases, J shed 4 bases, and the junction held 11 bases outside the gene matches. The CDR3 runs 17 residues. The CDR3 sequence: CASSQYPVTQGNQPQHF. Written as DNA, the CDR3 is TGCGCCAGCAGCCAATATCCCGTTACACAGGGGAATCAGCCCCAGCATTTT.

The table lists this clone with a count of one. V gene TRBV5-4 combines with J gene TRBJ1-2; D possibly corresponds to TRBD1 (6 bases). The CDR3 length is 14 residues. Trimming took 4 bases from V and 4 from J, leaving 14 bases between them. Germline loops: CDR1 SGHNT, CDR2 YYREEE (reference sequence). CDR3 in amino acids: CASSKGGDAYGYTF. For the CDR3, the DNA is TGTGCCAGCAGCAAGGGGGGGGACGCCTATGGCTACACCTTC.

Worth noting for this clone: Other DNA sequences in this specimen translate into the identical CDR3. V and J are TRBV10-3 and TRBJ2-7; 7 bases fit TRBD1. The CDR3 length is 13 residues. CDR1 and CDR2 (germline): ENHRY, SYGVKD. The junction had 5 bases not matched to a gene; V was cut back by 7 bases and J by 2 bases. The CDR3 bases are TGTGCCATCACCCCGGGACAGACCTACGAGCAGTACTTC. This sequence encodes CAITPGQTYEQYF.

The chain joins TRBV6-5 to TRBJ2-6; TRBD1 agrees at 9 bases. This CDR3 is built from 16 residues. After removal of 4 bases from V and 2 bases from J, the junction contained 3 bases not matched to a gene. Germline CDR1 MNHEY, CDR2 SVGAGI. The CDR3 sequence: CASSLTGGPGANVLTF. CDR3 sequence (DNA): TGTGCCAGCAGTTTAACAGGGGGCCCTGGGGCCAACGTCCTGACTTTC.

The chain carries TRBV19 and TRBJ1-4, with TRBD1 matching over 10 bases. After removal of 5 bases from V and 3 bases from J, the junction contained 6 bases not matched to a gene. Germline V lookup: CDR1 LNHDA, CDR2 SQIVND (reference sequence). The CDR3 length is 16 residues. CDR3 nucleotide sequence: TGTGCCAGTAGTCCCTGGGGGACAGGGGCTAATGAAAAACTGTTTTTT. It specifies CASSPWGTGANEKLFF.

The chain carries TRBV5-6 and TRBJ2-5; 11 nucleotides align to TRBD2. Losses at the gene ends were 4 bases for V and 5 bases for J; bases not matched to a gene: 7. CDR3 size: 15 residues. Germline loops: CDR1 SGHDT, CDR2 YYEEEE. CDR3 amino acids: CASSLLAGGLETQYF. CDR3 sequence (DNA): TGTGCCAGCAGCCTGCTAGCGGGGGGTTTGGAGACCCAGTACTTC.

This chain uses TRBV6-5 with TRBJ1-1; TRBD1 agrees at 7 bases. This CDR3 region has 14 residues. With V trimmed by 5 bases and J by 3 bases, 6 bases remained unmatched. Germline CDR1 MNHEY, CDR2 SVGAGI. The CDR3 DNA follows: TGTGCCAGCAGTACCACAGGGGTATACACTGAAGCTTTCTTT. Translated, it gives CASSTTGVYTEAFF.

The chain is built from TRBV3-1 (or the pseudogene TRBV3-2) and TRBJ2-5, with 9 bases fitting TRBD2. V trimming: 1 base; J trimming: 2 bases; junction bases outside the gene matches: 8. The CDR3 covers 17 residues. Germline V CDR1 and CDR2: LGHDT, YNNKEL (reference sequence). The CDR3 nucleotides read TGTGCCAGCAGCCAAGGAAGGCTAGCGGGGAAACAAGAGACCCAGTACTTC. Translated, it gives CASSQGRLAGKQETQYF.

The genes are TRBV27 and TRBJ1-6; D unresolved. Between the trimmed V and J ends, which lost 5 bases and 6 bases, there was a span of 8 bases. The CDR3 length is 13 residues. CDR1 and CDR2 from the germline V gene are MNHEY and SMNVEV (reference sequence). The CDR3 bases are TGTGCCAGCAGTGTATGGAGTAATTCACCCCTCCACTTT. It codes for CASSVWSNSPLHF.